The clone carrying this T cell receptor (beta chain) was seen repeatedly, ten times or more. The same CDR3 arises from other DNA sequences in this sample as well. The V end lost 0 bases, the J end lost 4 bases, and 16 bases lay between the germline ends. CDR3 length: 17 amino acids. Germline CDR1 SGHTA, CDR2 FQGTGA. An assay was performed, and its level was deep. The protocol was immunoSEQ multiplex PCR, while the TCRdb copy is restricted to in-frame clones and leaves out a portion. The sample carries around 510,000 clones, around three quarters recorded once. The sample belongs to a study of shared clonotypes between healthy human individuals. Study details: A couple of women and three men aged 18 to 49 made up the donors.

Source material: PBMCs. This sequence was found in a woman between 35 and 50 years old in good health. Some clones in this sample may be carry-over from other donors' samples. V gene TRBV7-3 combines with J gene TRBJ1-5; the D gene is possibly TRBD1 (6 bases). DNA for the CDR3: TGTGCCAGCAGCTTAACCTACAGGGATGATGGGAATCAGCCCCAGCATTTT. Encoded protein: CASSLTYRDDGNQPQHF. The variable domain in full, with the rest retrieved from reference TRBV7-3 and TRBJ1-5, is GAGVSQTPSNKVTEKGKYVELRCDPISGHTALYWYRQSLGQGPEFLIYFQGTGAADDSGLPNDRFFAVRPEGSVSTLKIQRTERGDSAVYLCASSLTYRDDGNQPQHFGDGTRLSIL.